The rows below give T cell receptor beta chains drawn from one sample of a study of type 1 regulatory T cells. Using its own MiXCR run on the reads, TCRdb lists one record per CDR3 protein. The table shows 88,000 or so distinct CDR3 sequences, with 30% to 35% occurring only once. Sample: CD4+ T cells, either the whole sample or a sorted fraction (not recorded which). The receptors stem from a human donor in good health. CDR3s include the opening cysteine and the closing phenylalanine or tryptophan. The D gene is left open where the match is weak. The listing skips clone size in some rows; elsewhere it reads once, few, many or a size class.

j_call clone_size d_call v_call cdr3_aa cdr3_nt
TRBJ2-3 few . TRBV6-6 CASSYTADTQYF TGTGCCAGCAGCTATACAGCAGATACGCAGTATTTT
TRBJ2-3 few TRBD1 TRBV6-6 CASSSSTGTGTDTQYF TGTGCCAGCAGTTCGTCCACCGGGACAGGGACAGATACGCAGTATTTT
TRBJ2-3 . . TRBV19 CASSISALGTDTQYF TGTGCCAGTAGTATCTCGGCCCTCGGCACAGATACGCAGTATTTT
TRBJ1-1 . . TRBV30 CAWSSRTEAFF TGTGCCTGGAGTTCAAGGACTGAAGCTTTCTTT
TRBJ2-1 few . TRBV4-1 CASKQWISYNEQFF TGCGCCAGCAAACAGTGGATCTCCTACAATGAGCAGTTCTTC
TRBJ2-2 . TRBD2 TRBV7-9 CASKPELAGNTGELFF TGTGCCAGCAAACCGGAACTAGCGGGGAACACCGGGGAGCTGTTTTTT
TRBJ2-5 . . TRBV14 CASSQSVGTQYF TGTGCCAGCAGCCAATCCGTGGGTACCCAGTACTTC
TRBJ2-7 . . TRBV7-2 CASSSPGLPQYEQYF TGTGCCAGCAGCTCACCGGGACTTCCGCAGTACGAGCAGTACTTC
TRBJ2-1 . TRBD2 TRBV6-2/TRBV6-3 CASSYVTGLAGGDEQFF TGTGCCAGCAGTTACGTTACTGGACTAGCGGGAGGGGATGAGCAGTTCTTC
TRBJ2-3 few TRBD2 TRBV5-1 CASSLVSGSGNTQYF TGCGCCAGCAGCTTGGTTAGCGGGAGTGGAAATACGCAGTATTTT
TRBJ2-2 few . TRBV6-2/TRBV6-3 CASSYAANTGELFF TGTGCCAGCAGTTACGCAGCGAACACCGGGGAGCTGTTTTTT
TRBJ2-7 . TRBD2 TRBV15 CATTRTSGSREQYF TGTGCCACCACAAGGACTAGCGGATCGAGGGAGCAGTACTTC
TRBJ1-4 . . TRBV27 CASSLMGAGANEKLFF TGTGCCAGCAGTTTAATGGGGGCAGGGGCTAATGAAAAACTGTTTTTT
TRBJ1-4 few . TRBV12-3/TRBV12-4 CASSFITTTNEKLFF TGTGCCAGCAGTTTCATTACTACGACTAATGAAAAACTGTTTTTT
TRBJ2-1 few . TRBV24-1 CATNGGPYNEQFF TGTGCCACGAATGGGGGCCCCTACAATGAGCAGTTCTTC
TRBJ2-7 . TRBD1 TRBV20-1 CSAHGDRSYEQYF TGCAGTGCTCACGGGGACAGATCCTACGAGCAGTACTTC
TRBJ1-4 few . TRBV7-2 CASSLEGQGSEKLFF TGTGCCAGCAGCTTAGAAGGGCAGGGTAGCGAAAAACTGTTTTTT
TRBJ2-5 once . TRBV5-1 CASSLRPGGRETQYF TGCGCCAGCAGCTTAAGACCCGGGGGCCGAGAGACCCAGTACTTC
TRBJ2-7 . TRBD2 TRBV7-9 CASSATSGLAYEQYF TGTGCCAGCAGCGCAACTAGCGGCCTCGCCTACGAGCAGTACTTC
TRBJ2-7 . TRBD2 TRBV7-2 CASSLGSGIVSGEQYF TGTGCCAGCAGCTTGGGTAGCGGGATAGTGTCTGGCGAGCAGTACTTC
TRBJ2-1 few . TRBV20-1 CSARDQESTNEQFF TGCAGTGCTAGAGATCAGGAGAGTACGAATGAGCAGTTCTTC
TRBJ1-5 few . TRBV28 CASSFSGNQPQHF TGTGCCAGCAGTTTCTCAGGAAATCAGCCCCAGCATTTT
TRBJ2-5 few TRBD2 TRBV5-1 CASSLEPSGIRQETQYF TGCGCCAGCAGCTTGGAGCCTAGCGGGATTAGACAAGAGACCCAGTACTTC
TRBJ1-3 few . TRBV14 CASSRRGSGNTIYF TGTGCCAGCAGCCGGAGGGGCTCTGGAAACACCATATATTTT
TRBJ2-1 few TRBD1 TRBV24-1 CATSDARQGPYNEQFF TGTGCCACCAGTGATGCCAGACAGGGGCCTTACAATGAGCAGTTCTTC
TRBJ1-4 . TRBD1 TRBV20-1 CSARDPTGDNEKLFF TGCAGTGCTAGGGACCCGACAGGGGATAATGAAAAACTGTTTTTT
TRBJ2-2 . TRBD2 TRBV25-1 CASSLRLAGDTGELFF TGTGCCAGCAGTCTTCGACTAGCGGGGGACACCGGGGAGCTGTTTTTT
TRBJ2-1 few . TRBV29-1 CSPSMGNNEQFF TGCAGCCCATCAATGGGTAACAATGAGCAGTTCTTC
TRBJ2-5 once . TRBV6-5 CASSTGMGETQYF TGTGCCAGCAGTACCGGGATGGGAGAGACCCAGTACTTC
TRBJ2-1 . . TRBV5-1 CASSASSYNEQFF TGCGCCAGCAGCGCCAGCTCCTACAATGAGCAGTTCTTC
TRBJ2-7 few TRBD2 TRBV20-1 CSALAEYEQYF TGCAGTGCTCTAGCGGAGTACGAGCAGTACTTC
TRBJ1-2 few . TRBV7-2 CASSLIQLGGYTF TGTGCCAGCAGCTTAATTCAGTTAGGTGGCTACACCTTC
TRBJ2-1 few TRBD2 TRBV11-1 CASSAYPSGSSYNEQFF TGTGCCAGCAGCGCATACCCTAGCGGGAGCTCCTACAATGAGCAGTTCTTC
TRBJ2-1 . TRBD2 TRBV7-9 CASSTRLAGGPMNEQFF TGTGCCAGCAGCACAAGACTAGCGGGAGGGCCTATGAATGAGCAGTTCTTC